This T cell receptor (beta chain) originates from a study of regulatory T cells in long-lasting Graves disease. Time point noted: newly diagnosed GD, antithyroid drugs for less than 3 months. RNA isolated from PBMCs was used to make the TCR library. Assembly of TCR beta libraries relied on iRepertoire HTBI primers together with Arm-PCR of CDR3 regions. Each CDR3 protein gets one entry after TCRdb re-called the multiplex PCR reads with MiXCR. In the table there are hundreds of thousands of distinct CDR3 sequences, roughly a sixth of which are singletons. The CDR3 spans 15 residues. The germline V gene has CDR1 DFQATT and CDR2 SNEGSKA (reference sequence). Trimming cost V 1 base and J 7 bases; bases outside gene matches: 9. These data are also associated with another study on T cells in Graves' hyperthyroidism and ophthalmopathy. That work adds: During a first-round RT-PCR of the TCR CDR3, the HTBI primer set was used. The majority of expanded thyroid clonotypes above 0.001 also appeared in blood.

The chain joins TRBV20-1 to TRBJ2-2, with 7 bases lining up with TRBD2. The sequenced sample was peripheral blood mononuclear cells (PBMCs), obtained at new diagnosis, from a patient treated with antithyroid drugs. The source of this sequence is a man between 18 and 35 years old with Graves disease. The CDR3 spells CSARVRAGEVGELFF. The CDR3 bases are TGCAGTGCTAGAGTTAGGGCGGGAGAAGTCGGGGAGCTGTTTTTT.